These 6 T cell receptor beta chains originate from one sample sequenced in a study of persistence of HIV-infected CD4 T cells. What these receptors recognize is not known. This was the immunoSEQ version 4 assay in survey mode. TCRdb's copy holds only in-frame clones and misses some; the assay was immunoSEQ multiplex PCR. The repertoire includes tens of thousands of clones, about 87% of them detected once, and 0.4% to 0.5% sits in the top ten. This nonspecific control used anti-CD3/anti-CD28 bead stimulation of CD4+ T cells. Sorting of responding CD4+ T cells relied on upregulated CD40 ligand together with CD69. The sequencing here drew on CD4+ T cells sorted from PBMCs after approximately 19-hour stimulation, taken from a patient who received antiretroviral therapy. The receptor set was obtained from an adult woman with HIV who was CMV-seropositive.

There are a few counts of this clone. The chain joins TRBV6-5 to TRBJ1-1; D remains ambiguous. V was pared by 2 bases and J by 1 base, with 11 bases between. Per germline, CDR1 MNHEY and CDR2 SVGAGI. The CDR3 has 15 residues. The CDR3, as DNA: TGTGCCAGCAGTTACGAAGGACGGCGGAACACTGAAGCTTTCTTT. Residues: CASSYEGRRNTEAFF.

The chain couples TRBV30 to TRBJ2-2; TRBD1 agrees at 9 bases. With 7 bases clipped from V and 6 bases from J, the junction kept 9 bases outside the gene matches. The CDR3 spans 14 residues. CDR1 GTSNPN and CDR2 SVGIG come from the germline V gene (reference sequence). CDR3 sequence (DNA): TGTGCCTTCCCACAGGGGGCAGAGGCCGGGGAGCTGTTTTTT. It translates to CAFPQGAEAGELFF.

The rearrangement links TRBV2 to TRBJ1-2; TRBD1 agrees at 10 bases. Germline assignment: CDR1 SNHLY and CDR2 FYNNEI. V lost 4 bases, J lost 4 bases, and 6 bases stayed unmatched. The CDR3 runs 15 residues. The CDR3 spells CASSGDRGFGYGYTF. The CDR3 DNA reads as TGTGCCAGCAGTGGGGACAGGGGATTTGGCTATGGCTACACCTTC.

The V gene is TRBV6-5, the J gene TRBJ1-3; 12 nucleotides agree with TRBD1. V shed 7 bases and J 4 bases; nucleotides not matched to a gene: 5. The CDR3 is made up of 15 amino acids. Germline V gene data show CDR1 as MNHEY and CDR2 as SVGAGI. CDR3 DNA sequence: TGTGCCAGCACGGGGACAGGGGGCTGGGGAAACACCATATATTTT. The encoded protein is CASTGTGGWGNTIYF.

The chain recombines TRBV7-8 with TRBJ1-2; D unresolved. Looked up from germline, CDR1 is SGHVS and CDR2 is FQNEAQ. V was pared by 4 bases and J by 6 bases, with 12 bases between. The length of the CDR3 is 13 residues. The CDR3 protein is CASSYTRGDGYTF. The CDR3 DNA sequence: TGTGCCAGCAGCTACACCCGCGGCGATGGCTACACCTTC.

The chain employs TRBV20-1 and TRBJ2-1, with 8 bases aligning to TRBD1. CDR3 length: 15 residues. Germline CDR1 reads DFQATT; CDR2 reads SNEGSKA (reference sequence). Trimming took 3 bases from V and 6 from J; bases not matched to a gene: 10. The CDR3 spells CSASPGTGPSNEQFF. In DNA form, the CDR3 reads TGCAGTGCTAGTCCCGGGACAGGACCCTCCAATGAGCAGTTCTTC.